What follows are 25 T cell receptor beta chains derived from one specimen sequenced in a study of preoperative IRX-2 immunotherapy in early breast cancer. The treatment: preoperative locoregional IRX-2 cytokine immunotherapy. TCRdb keeps only in-frame clones here, not all; method: immunoSEQ multiplex PCR. Of around 57,000 clones in the sample, roughly 94% were seen once. This material was collected from a patient treated with IRX-2 immunotherapy. The receptors stem from a human donor with breast cancer.

This rearrangement joins TRBV28 to TRBJ2-1; D is perhaps TRBD2 (6 bases). Germline V gene data show CDR1 as MDHEN and CDR2 as SYDVKM. The V gene lost 7 bases and the J gene lost 6 bases, with 25 bases spanning the gap. The CDR3 spans 17 residues. CDR3: CASIGTAKRLPFNEQFF. CDR3 DNA sequence: TGTGCCAGCATCGGGACTGCTAAGCGGCTCCCCTTCAATGAGCAGTTCTTC.

The rearrangement uses TRBV18 and TRBJ2-5; 7 bases are shared with TRBD2. After removal of 4 bases from V and 2 bases from J, the junction contained 7 bases not matched to a gene. Germline CDR1 KGHSH, CDR2 LQKENI. The CDR3 has 15 residues. The CDR3 nucleotides are TGTGCCAGCTCACGAGGGACTAACCAGCAAGAGACCCAGTACTTC. Protein product: CASSRGTNQQETQYF.

V is TRBV6-5 and J is TRBJ2-7; 10 bases are shared with TRBD2. The CDR3 extends over 15 amino acids. Germline V gene lookup returns CDR1 MNHEY and CDR2 SVGAGI. Germline trimming cut 6 bases from V and 4 bases from J; bases unmatched to any gene: 9. CDR3 sequence: CASSWTSGGSYEQYF. CDR3 in DNA: TGTGCCAGCAGCTGGACTAGCGGAGGTTCTTACGAGCAGTACTTC.

The chain joins TRBV2 to TRBJ1-6, with D uncertain. The germline V gene encodes CDR1 SNHLY and CDR2 FYNNEI. The ends were cut back, 7 bases at V and 6 bases at J, with 19 bases in the middle. The CDR3 covers 16 residues. The CDR3 loop reads CASNGIWRTGNSPLHF. The CDR3 DNA reads TGTGCCAGCAATGGGATTTGGAGAACTGGTAATTCACCCCTCCACTTT.

The chain links TRBV7-2 to TRBJ2-1; D possibly matches TRBD1 or TRBD2 (5 bases each). Germline-derived CDR1 and CDR2 are SGHTA and FQGNSA. V dropped 4 bases and J dropped 10 bases, with 14 bases sitting between them. The CDR3 has 13 residues. This CDR3 reads CASSWLRRDEQFF. CDR3 bases: TGTGCCAGCAGCTGGCTACGCCGGGACGAGCAGTTCTTC.

This chain uses TRBV4-3 with TRBJ1-5, with a weak D call TRBD1 (5 bases). The length of the CDR3 is 14 residues. The germline gives CDR1 LGHNA, CDR2 YSLEER. V was trimmed by 0 bases and J by 7 bases, leaving 10 bases between them. In DNA form, the CDR3 reads TGCGCCAGCAGCCAAGAGAGGGGTTGGCAGCCCCAGCATTTT. Amino acid sequence: CASSQERGWQPQHF.

The chain links TRBV7-9 to TRBJ1-2; D ambiguous. The V end was cut by 1 base, the J end by 5 bases, with 17 bases between. Germline CDR1 SEHNR, CDR2 FQNEAQ (reference sequence). This CDR3 region has 16 residues. The CDR3 DNA sequence: TGTGCCAGCAGCTTAGGGCCGGGAACCTTAGGTTATGGCTACACCTTC. It codes for CASSLGPGTLGYGYTF. Full variable domain (outside the CDR3, taken from reference TRBV7-9 and TRBJ1-2): DTGVSQNPRHKITKRGQNVTFRCDPISEHNRLYWYRQTLGQGPEFLTYFQNEAQLEKSRLLSDRFSAERPKGSFSTLEIQRTEQGDSAMYLCASSLGPGTLGYGYTFGSGTRLTVV.

The V call is TRBV7-8, the J call TRBJ2-3; either TRBD1 or TRBD2 may fit D (5 bases each). Germline CDR1 SGHVS, CDR2 FQNEAQ. Trimming cost V 5 bases and J 5 bases, with 11 bases left between them. CDR3 length: 13 amino acids. The CDR3 bases are TGTGCCAGCAGCCGAGGGGAGATAGATACGCAGTATTTT. This codes for CASSRGEIDTQYF.

The V gene is TRBV27, the J gene TRBJ1-5, with D possibly being TRBD1 (5 bases). Germline values: CDR1 MNHEY, CDR2 SMNVEV (reference sequence). The CDR3 is 13 residues long. With 4 bases removed from V and 5 bases from J, the gap between germline ends came to 9 bases. The CDR3 region is CASSWGPDQPQHF. The CDR3 nucleotides are TGTGCCAGCAGTTGGGGCCCCGATCAGCCCCAGCATTTT.

The chain links TRBV5-1 to TRBJ2-1; D is unresolved. Per the germline V gene, CDR1 is SGHRS and CDR2 is YFSETQ. V lost 4 bases, J lost 6 bases, and 11 bases lay in between. The CDR3 covers 13 residues. The CDR3 loop is CASSGIYANEQFF. The CDR3 nucleotides are TGCGCCAGCAGCGGCATTTACGCCAATGAGCAGTTCTTC.

This chain joins TRBV5-4 and TRBJ2-2, with TRBD2 as a possible D gene (6 bases). V dropped 2 bases and J dropped 5 bases, with 13 bases sitting between them. CDR1 and CDR2 (germline): SGHNT, YYREEE (reference sequence). The CDR3 extends over 15 amino acids. CDR3 sequence: CASSFGGLGTGELFF. Here the CDR3 DNA reads TGTGCCAGCAGCTTTGGAGGGTTGGGGACCGGGGAGCTGTTTTTT.

The chain links TRBV28 to TRBJ2-5; TRBD2 agrees at 9 bases. The V gene's germline CDR1 is MDHEN and CDR2 SYDVKM. CDR3 length equals 13 residues. The V gene end was trimmed by 6 bases and the J gene end by 3 bases; junction bases not matched to a gene: 2. CDR3 nucleotides: TGTGCCAGCAGGGGCGGGGGGGAAGAGACCCAGTACTTC. Protein: CASRGGGEETQYF.

V usage is TRBV28 and J usage is TRBJ2-5; possibly TRBD1 or TRBD2 for D (6 bases each). V shed 7 bases and J shed 1 base, with 19 bases lying between them. This CDR3 is built from 16 residues. Per germline, CDR1 MDHEN and CDR2 SYDVKM. The CDR3 DNA follows: TGTGCCAGCACCCCCTTCGAGGGGGGAGGCCAAGAGACCCAGTACTTC. Protein sequence: CASTPFEGGGQETQYF.

The CDR3: CASSLGLGVSEQYF. The CDR3 DNA reads TGTGCCAGCAGCTTAGGGTTAGGAGTCTCCGAGCAGTACTTC. The chain joins TRBV7-7 to TRBJ2-7; D remains ambiguous. The V end was cut by 1 base, the J end by 6 bases, with 13 bases between. The V gene's germline CDR1 is SSHAT and CDR2 FNYEAQ (reference sequence). This CDR3 has 14 residues.

This chain joins TRBV7-2 and TRBJ1-5, with D hard to call. CDR1 SGHTA and CDR2 FQGNSA come from the germline V gene. V lost 1 base, J lost 9 bases, and 10 bases lay in between. CDR3 length: 13 residues. CDR3 sequence: CASSLGGSRPQHF. CDR3 bases: TGTGCCAGCAGCTTAGGGGGTAGTCGGCCCCAGCATTTT.

This chain connects TRBV4-3 to TRBJ2-5; D is uncertain. Deletions cut 2 bases from V and 5 bases from J, with 15 bases between. This CDR3 is built from 15 residues. CDR1 is LGHNA, CDR2 YSLEER, per germline. In nucleotides, the CDR3 is TGCGCCAGCAGCCAACCAATTCCGAAGTTGGAGACCCAGTACTTC. Its translation: CASSQPIPKLETQYF.

The rearrangement uses TRBV7-9 and TRBJ2-1, with D unclear. CDR3 length: 14 amino acids. Germline V gene sequence: CDR1 SEHNR, CDR2 FQNEAQ (reference sequence). V lost 1 base to trimming and J lost 6 bases, with 10 bases between them. Here the CDR3 DNA reads TGTGCCAGCAGCTTAGGGGTAATGAGCAATGAGCAGTTCTTC. Protein product: CASSLGVMSNEQFF.

This chain uses TRBV7-8 with TRBJ1-1, with D unclear. The germline V and J ends were trimmed by 6 bases and 1 base, with 18 bases remaining between them. The CDR3 has 16 amino acids. Germline loops: CDR1 SGHVS, CDR2 FQNEAQ. CDR3 amino acids: CASRQTWSGSNTEAFF. CDR3 nucleotide sequence: TGTGCCAGCAGGCAAACGTGGTCCGGGTCGAACACTGAAGCTTTCTTT.

The chain recombines TRBV7-8 with TRBJ2-3, with 8 bases lining up with TRBD2. V trimming: 5 bases; J trimming: 3 bases; junction bases outside the gene matches: 10. The V gene's germline CDR1 is SGHVS and CDR2 FQNEAQ. This CDR3 spans 16 amino acids. DNA of the CDR3: TGTGCCAGCAGCCCCAGTCGGGGGGGGCTGACAGATACGCAGTATTTT. Amino acid sequence: CASSPSRGGLTDTQYF. The complete variable domain, with remaining parts taken from reference TRBV7-8 and TRBJ2-3, reads GAGVSQSPRYKVAKRGQDVALRCDPISGHVSLFWYQQALGQGPEFLTYFQNEAQLDKSGLPSDRFFAERPEGSVSTLKIQRTQQEDSAVYLCASSPSRGGLTDTQYFGPGTRLTVL.

The V gene is TRBV7-9, the J gene TRBJ2-3, with a possible D match to TRBD1 (5 bases). Germline CDR1 SEHNR, CDR2 FQNEAQ (reference sequence). Trimming took off 4 bases at V and 1 base at J, with 9 bases between the two ends. The CDR3 has 14 residues. The CDR3 DNA is TGTGCCAGCAGCTCCAGGGATGGCACAGATACGCAGTATTTT. Its translation: CASSSRDGTDTQYF.

The chain couples TRBV7-9 to TRBJ1-5; D ambiguous. The germline gives CDR1 SEHNR, CDR2 FQNEAQ (reference sequence). The CDR3 covers 12 residues. Trimming took 3 bases from V and 6 from J, leaving 6 bases between them. DNA of the CDR3: TGTGCCAGCAGCTTCGGGAGTCAGCCCCAGCATTTT. This gives the protein CASSFGSQPQHF. The full variable domain, with the rest looked up from reference TRBV7-9 and TRBJ1-5, is DTGVSQNPRHKITKRGQNVTFRCDPISEHNRLYWYRQTLGQGPEFLTYFQNEAQLEKSRLLSDRFSAERPKGSFSTLEIQRTEQGDSAMYLCASSFGSQPQHFGDGTRLSIL.

In its sample, this clone was seen once. The chain links TRBV7-9 to TRBJ1-5; unclear D gene. The CDR3 spans 13 residues. The V gene's germline CDR1 is SEHNR and CDR2 FQNEAQ (reference sequence). Trimming took 2 bases from V and 1 from J, leaving 3 bases between them. The CDR3 bases are TGTGCCAGCAGCTTAACAAGCAATCAGCCCCAGCATTTT. Translation: CASSLTSNQPQHF. Full variable domain (remainder filled in from reference TRBV7-9 and TRBJ1-5): DTGVSQNPRHKITKRGQNVTFRCDPISEHNRLYWYRQTLGQGPEFLTYFQNEAQLEKSRLLSDRFSAERPKGSFSTLEIQRTEQGDSAMYLCASSLTSNQPQHFGDGTRLSIL.

The rearrangement links TRBV11-2 to TRBJ1-1; D is uncertain. CDR1 is SGHAT, CDR2 FQNNGV, per germline. Trimming removed 2 bases from V and 5 bases from J, with 9 bases in between. The CDR3 covers 13 residues. The CDR3: CASSLYVRTEAFF. DNA for the CDR3: TGTGCCAGCAGCTTATATGTAAGGACTGAAGCTTTCTTT.

The V gene is TRBV11-1, the J gene TRBJ1-1, with D uncertain. This CDR3 spans 13 amino acids. The germline V and J ends were trimmed by 5 bases and 2 bases, with 9 bases remaining between them. Germline CDR1 and CDR2: SGHAT and FQDESV (reference sequence). The DNA for the CDR3 is TGTGCCAGCAGCACCGAGGGAAACACTGAAGCTTTCTTT. Amino acid sequence: CASSTEGNTEAFF.

In its sample, this clone was seen a few times. This chain uses TRBV5-3 with TRBJ2-1; no clear D gene. TRBV5-3 is an open reading frame, and its role is uncertain. V was trimmed by 6 bases and J by 5 bases, leaving 24 bases between them. The CDR3 has 17 amino acids. This CDR3 is CARTYGAGSQTHNEQFF. CDR3 in DNA: TGTGCCAGAACCTATGGAGCTGGGTCTCAGACGCACAATGAGCAGTTCTTC.